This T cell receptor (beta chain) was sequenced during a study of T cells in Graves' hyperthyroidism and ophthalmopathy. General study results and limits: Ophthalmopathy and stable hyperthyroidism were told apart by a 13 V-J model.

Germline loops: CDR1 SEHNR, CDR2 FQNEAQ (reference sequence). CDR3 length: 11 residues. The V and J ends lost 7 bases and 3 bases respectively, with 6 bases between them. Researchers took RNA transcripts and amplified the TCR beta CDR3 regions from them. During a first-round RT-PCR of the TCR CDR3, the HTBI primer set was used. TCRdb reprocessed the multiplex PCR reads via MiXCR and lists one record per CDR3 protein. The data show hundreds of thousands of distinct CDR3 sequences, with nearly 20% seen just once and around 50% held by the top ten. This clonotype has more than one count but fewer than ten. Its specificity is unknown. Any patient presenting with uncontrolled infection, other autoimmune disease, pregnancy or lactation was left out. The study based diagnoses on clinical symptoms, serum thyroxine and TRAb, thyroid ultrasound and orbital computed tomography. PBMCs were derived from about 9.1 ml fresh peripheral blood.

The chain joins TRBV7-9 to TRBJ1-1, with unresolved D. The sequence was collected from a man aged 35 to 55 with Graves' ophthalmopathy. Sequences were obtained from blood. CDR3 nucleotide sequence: TGTGCCAGCAATGAGGACACTGAAGCTTTCTTT. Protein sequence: CASNEDTEAFF.